This TCR beta chain was recovered during a study of vaccination effects on CD4 cells after COVID-19. Background on the study: Two-dose vaccination with either BNT162b2 or mRNA-1273 was given to the participants.

CDR1 is LNHNV, CDR2 YYDKDF, per germline (reference sequence). The V and J ends lost 1 base and 4 bases respectively, with 10 bases between them. The length of the CDR3 is 14 residues. Antigen-specific CD4+ T cell clonotypes were called by their expansion after viral peptide-pool culture in ViraFEST. Subsequent to a culture period of under 11 days, CD4+ T cells were isolated. Absence of prior SARS-CoV-2 infection characterized the vaccine recipients, who showed negative nucleocapsid antibodies. The method was immunoSEQ multiplex PCR; TCRdb's version includes in-frame clones alone and lacks a portion of them. The table shows tens of thousands of clones, with around 76% occurring only once. This clone was seen only once. Its antigen is undetermined.

This chain joins TRBV15 and TRBJ2-5, with D possibly TRBD2 on 5 matching bases. The sample was CD4+ T cells from PBMCs cultured with HCoV-NL63 spike peptides, taken before COVID-19 vaccination. The sequence was obtained from a human donor who received a COVID-19 vaccine. CDR3 residues: CATSRGLAGETQYF. The DNA of the CDR3 is TGTGCCACCAGCAGAGGCCTAGCTGGAGAGACCCAGTACTTC.